Presented here are 9 T cell receptor beta chains from one specimen sequenced in a study of cytomegalovirus exposure and HLA in healthy donors. 13 Jbeta primers and 60 Vbeta primers were used for the PCR. TCRdb's copy holds only in-frame clones and misses some; the assay was immunoSEQ multiplex PCR. The ten most abundant clones cover about 3.5% of a sample with roughly 120,000 clones. Sequenced sample: PBMCs. The source is a young man in good health and CMV-seronegative.

The chain is built from TRBV6-5 and TRBJ1-1; D might be TRBD1 (5 bases). CDR1 is MNHEY, CDR2 SVGAGI, per germline. V dropped 5 bases and J dropped 0 bases, with 10 bases sitting between them. The CDR3 has 14 amino acids. CDR3 amino acids: CASSQTAMNTEAFF. CDR3 in DNA: TGTGCCAGCAGTCAGACAGCAATGAACACTGAAGCTTTCTTT.

This chain uses TRBV7-3 with TRBJ2-1, with 8 bases identical to TRBD1. The CDR3 consists of 16 residues. Trimming took 0 bases from V and 6 from J; bases not matched to a gene: 7. The germline gives CDR1 SGHTA, CDR2 FQGTGA. The CDR3 DNA is TGTGCCAGCAGCTTAACGGGAGGACAGGGACCCAATGAGCAGTTCTTC. Its translation is CASSLTGGQGPNEQFF.

The rearrangement joins TRBV19 to TRBJ1-1, with 7 bases identical to TRBD1. Germline CDR1 LNHDA, CDR2 SQIVND (reference sequence). J was trimmed by 7 bases and V by 5 bases; bases with no gene match: 13. CDR3 size: 15 residues. CDR3: CASSAYGQEGGEAFF. In nucleotides, the CDR3 is TGTGCCAGTAGTGCCTACGGACAGGAAGGTGGTGAAGCTTTCTTT.

V and J are TRBV10-3 and TRBJ2-2; D possibly corresponds to TRBD1 (5 bases). This CDR3 spans 15 amino acids. V shed 4 bases and J shed 1 base, with 10 bases lying between them. CDR1 and CDR2 (germline): ENHRY, SYGVKD. This CDR3 reads CAISGYGQNTGELFF. The CDR3 bases are TGTGCCATCAGTGGATACGGACAGAACACCGGGGAGCTGTTTTTT.

The V call is TRBV30, the J call TRBJ1-5; the D is unclear. CDR1 is GTSNPN and CDR2 is SVGIG in the germline V gene (reference sequence). The CDR3 sequence is 13 residues long. Trimming cost V 3 bases and J 3 bases, with 9 bases left between them. The chain's CDR3 is CAWSPDHNQPQHF. In DNA, the CDR3 is TGTGCCTGGAGCCCAGATCACAATCAGCCCCAGCATTTT.

The V and J genes are TRBV6-5 and TRBJ2-3; 8 positions match TRBD2. Per germline, CDR1 MNHEY and CDR2 SVGAGI. This CDR3 comprises 14 residues. Trimming cost V 2 bases and J 3 bases; bases outside gene matches: 1. The CDR3 protein is CASSYGLATDTQYF. The CDR3 bases are TGTGCCAGCAGTTACGGACTAGCTACAGATACGCAGTATTTT.

The chain recombines TRBV27 with TRBJ2-7, with D possibly being TRBD2 (6 bases). This CDR3 is 13 amino acids long. Trimming pared 4 bases from V and 3 bases from J, leaving 10 bases between. Per germline, CDR1 MNHEY and CDR2 SMNVEV (reference sequence). The CDR3 region is CASSSGLYYEQYF. CDR3 DNA: TGTGCCAGCAGTTCGGGACTCTACTACGAGCAGTACTTC.

This chain links TRBV20-1 with TRBJ2-7; D unresolved. The CDR3 loop spans 11 amino acids. The germline V gene encodes CDR1 DFQATT and CDR2 SNEGSKA (reference sequence). The germline V and J ends were trimmed by 5 bases and 2 bases, with 7 bases remaining between them. The CDR3 spells CSAASTYEQYF. CDR3 nucleotides: TGCAGTGCTGCGTCAACCTACGAGCAGTACTTC.

The chain combines TRBV9 with TRBJ1-3; TRBD1 matches at 7 bases. V dropped 4 bases and J dropped 0; count of bases not matched to a gene: 10. The length of the CDR3 is 17 residues. Germline-derived CDR1 and CDR2 are SGDLS and YYNGEE. The CDR3 coding sequence is TGTGCCAGCAGCTCCTGGACAGGTCAAAGCTCTGGAAACACCATATATTTT. It specifies CASSSWTGQSSGNTIYF. Combining the CDR3 with reference TRBV9 and TRBJ1-3 gives the whole variable domain DSGVTQTPKHLITATGQRVTLRCSPRSGDLSVYWYQQSLDQGLQFLIQYYNGEERAKGNILERFSAQQFPDLHSELNLSSLELGDSALYFCASSSWTGQSSGNTIYFGEGSWLTVV.